This TCR beta chain was retrieved from a study of glioma-infiltrating T cells after dendritic cell vaccination. Study-wide context: At biweekly intervals, patients got three intradermal dendritic cell vaccine injections.

Stated time point: after dendritic cell vaccination, including at tumor progression/relapse. Sequencing was performed with immunoSEQ multiplex PCR; in TCRdb, only in-frame clones are kept and a portion is missing. This sample has roughly 100,000 clones; about 90% occur once, and the top ten carry 2.7%. Germline V gene lookup returns CDR1 MNHEY and CDR2 SMNVEV (reference sequence). This CDR3 region has 13 residues. V lost 4 bases, J lost 2 bases, and 8 bases lay in between. This chain connects TRBV27 to TRBJ1-2; perhaps TRBD1 as D (6 bases). The TCR comes from a human donor with glioblastoma. Sequencing used blood, obtained after dendritic cell vaccination. CDR3 nucleotide sequence: TGTGCCAGCAGTTCCGGACAGAACTATGGCTACACCTTC. It is translated as CASSSGQNYGYTF.